This is a list of T cell receptor beta chains from one sample in a study of blood T cell repertoires in COVID-19. The assay was immunoSEQ multiplex PCR, and TCRdb's table has in-frame clones only and misses some. Altogether 250,000 to 300,000 clones are present, around four fifths being singletons, with the ten largest covering around 3.9%. Sequenced material: PBMCs or T cells enriched from blood (not recorded which). The receptors originated from a man aged 30-40 years with acute COVID-19. The CDR3 runs from the conserved cysteine through the conserved F or W. The D gene is left open where the match is weak. Rows may omit the clone size; those that give it use once, few, many or a size class.

V gene	J gene	D gene	clone size	CDR3 protein	CDR3 DNA
TRBV9	TRBJ1-6	-	-	CASSEAGSMTPLHF	TGTGCCAGCAGCGAGGCAGGGTCGATGACACCCCTCCACTTT
TRBV20-1	TRBJ2-1	-	-	CSASFRYNEQFF	TGCAGTGCTAGTTTCCGGTACAATGAGCAGTTCTTC
TRBV6-5	TRBJ1-1	TRBD1	-	CASSYDRGTEAFF	TGTGCCAGCAGTTACGACAGGGGTACTGAAGCTTTCTTT
TRBV15	TRBJ1-2	-	-	CATSRDSNYGYTF	TGTGCCACCAGCAGAGACTCTAACTATGGCTACACCTTC
TRBV9	TRBJ2-1	TRBD2	-	CASSALAGGRNEQFF	TGTGCCAGCAGCGCACTAGCGGGAGGGCGAAATGAGCAGTTCTTC
TRBV27	TRBJ1-1	-	-	CASHKNTEAFF	TGTGCTTCACATAAGAACACTGAAGCTTTCTTT
TRBV7-9	TRBJ2-1	TRBD2	-	CASSLRTSGGLDEQFF	TGTGCCAGCAGCCTCAGGACTAGCGGGGGCCTGGATGAGCAGTTCTTC
TRBV4-1	TRBJ2-5	-	-	CASSQGGPQETQYF	TGCGCCAGCAGCCAAGGTGGCCCACAAGAGACCCAGTACTTC
TRBV2	TRBJ1-5	-	-	CASSAGGQPQHF	TGTGCCAGCAGTGCCGGGGGGCAGCCCCAGCATTTT
TRBV28	TRBJ2-2	-	-	CASSSRVTGELFF	TGTGCCAGCAGTTCCAGGGTTACCGGGGAGCTGTTTTTT
TRBV3-1/TRBV3-2	TRBJ1-5	-	-	CASSPTGGGNQPQHF	TGTGCCAGCAGCCCAACGGGGGGGGGCAATCAGCCCCAGCATTTT
TRBV5-1	TRBJ2-3	TRBD2	few	CASSLGLAGGPASADTQYF	TGTGCCAGCAGCTTGGGACTAGCGGGAGGGCCCGCTAGCGCAGATACGCAGTATTTT
TRBV27	TRBJ2-2	-	-	CASTTRGHGELFF	TGTGCCAGCACCACCAGAGGGCACGGGGAGCTGTTTTTT
TRBV19	TRBJ2-1	-	-	CASRHGNLADEQFF	TGTGCCAGTAGGCATGGAAACCTAGCCGATGAGCAGTTCTTC
TRBV19	TRBJ1-3	TRBD1	-	CASSRQGSAGNTIYF	TGTGCCAGTAGTCGACAGGGGAGCGCTGGAAACACCATATATTTT
TRBV19	TRBJ2-2	TRBD2	-	CASSMKAGGLRNTGELFF	TGTGCCAGTAGTATGAAAGCGGGGGGGCTCAGGAACACCGGGGAGCTGTTTTTT
TRBV10-3	TRBJ1-1	TRBD1	once	CAISEPGQGARTEAFF	TGTGCCATCAGTGAACCGGGACAGGGGGCGAGGACTGAAGCTTTCTTT
TRBV4-3	TRBJ1-1	TRBD1	-	CASSQPGTEHIGAFF	TGCGCCAGCAGCCAGCCCGGGACAGAACACATTGGAGCTTTCTTT
TRBV24-1	TRBJ2-3	TRBD1	-	CATSDLRDRATDTQYF	TGTGCCACCAGTGATCTCCGGGACAGGGCCACAGATACGCAGTATTTT
TRBV2	TRBJ2-1	-	-	CASRTDKQRGGEQFF	TGTGCCAGCAGGACAGACAAGCAGAGAGGTGGTGAGCAGTTCTTC
TRBV6-6	TRBJ2-1	TRBD2	-	CASSTGTRGYYEQFF	TGTGCCAGCAGCACCGGGACTAGAGGTTACTATGAGCAGTTCTTC
TRBV10-1	TRBJ1-2	-	-	CASSESGGYGYTF	TGCGCCAGCAGTGAGTCAGGGGGCTATGGCTACACCTTC